This paragraph reports one T cell receptor (beta chain). Generated by immunoSEQ multiplex PCR, the TCRdb table keeps only in-frame clones and is missing some. The profile shows approximately 250,000 clones, 85% of them singletons. This sample was included in a study of blood T cell repertoires in COVID-19. Study-level information: Samples taken during acute and convalescent COVID-19 were collected in the United States, Italy and Spain.

The germline V gene encodes CDR1 MNHEY and CDR2 SVGAGI. There are 14 residues in the CDR3. V trimming: 10 bases; J trimming: 10 bases; junction bases outside the gene matches: 11. The chain has TRBV6-5 and TRBJ1-6, with 9 bases fitting TRBD1. This sequence was found in a man between 35 and 55 years old with acute or convalescent COVID-19. Sequencing was done on a sample of peripheral blood. CDR3: CATKGQGNGSPLHF. CDR3 DNA sequence: TGTGCCACCAAGGGACAGGGCAATGGCTCACCCCTCCACTTT.